These T cell receptor beta chains were read from a single sample in a study of blood T cells in healthy people across ages. TCRdb called the 5' RACE reads again in MiXCR, with one record for every CDR3 protein. The data hold over 1,300,000 distinct CDR3 sequences, with around 59% observed a single time. Sequenced input: blood. The receptors here all came from a man aged 18 to 30 in good health. Both conserved end residues are trimmed from each CDR3. Each record gives: J gene, V gene, CDR3 length, CDR3 protein.

J gene: TRBJ1-2
V gene: TRBV3-1
CDR3 length: 13
CDR3 protein: ASSQDRAVDFGYT

J gene: TRBJ2-1
V gene: TRBV2
CDR3 length: 11
CDR3 protein: ASRVQPPGEQF

J gene: TRBJ2-1
V gene: TRBV6-1
CDR3 length: 12
CDR3 protein: ASSDVGRRNEQF

J gene: TRBJ2-7
V gene: TRBV6-5
CDR3 length: 17
CDR3 protein: ASSYSSPPLGRDSYEQY

J gene: TRBJ2-3
V gene: TRBV10-3
CDR3 length: 10
CDR3 protein: AISAQTDTQY

J gene: TRBJ2-7
V gene: TRBV6-2/TRBV6-3
CDR3 length: 14
CDR3 protein: ASSPRFSRGDYEQY

J gene: TRBJ2-1
V gene: TRBV20-1
CDR3 length: 10
CDR3 protein: SVRGRGNEQF

J gene: TRBJ2-7
V gene: TRBV7-2
CDR3 length: 11
CDR3 protein: ASSSGGQFVQY

J gene: TRBJ2-3
V gene: TRBV6-2/TRBV6-3
CDR3 length: 13
CDR3 protein: ASSYLSGEPDTQY

J gene: TRBJ2-7
V gene: TRBV24-1
CDR3 length: 10
CDR3 protein: ATGQGSHEQY

J gene: TRBJ1-5
V gene: TRBV4-2
CDR3 length: 12
CDR3 protein: ACSQTFSNQPQH

J gene: TRBJ2-7
V gene: TRBV4-3
CDR3 length: 14
CDR3 protein: ASSQDSGVTSYEQY

J gene: TRBJ2-5
V gene: TRBV20-1
CDR3 length: 13
CDR3 protein: SAIPSRGGRETQY

J gene: TRBJ2-2
V gene: TRBV10-3
CDR3 length: 12
CDR3 protein: AISGGTNTGELF

J gene: TRBJ2-3
V gene: TRBV10-2
CDR3 length: 13
CDR3 protein: ASSLDYSGVNTQY

J gene: TRBJ2-3
V gene: TRBV7-2
CDR3 length: 13
CDR3 protein: ASSWSSGGADTQY

J gene: TRBJ1-2
V gene: TRBV28
CDR3 length: 10
CDR3 protein: ASSLSQGGYT

J gene: TRBJ2-4
V gene: TRBV6-4
CDR3 length: 7
CDR3 protein: ASTRGEY

J gene: TRBJ2-3
V gene: TRBV4-3
CDR3 length: 16
CDR3 protein: ASSQVLAGGFSTDTQY

J gene: TRBJ2-7
V gene: TRBV6-5
CDR3 length: 11
CDR3 protein: ASSYVGKDEQY

J gene: TRBJ1-1
V gene: TRBV15
CDR3 length: 12
CDR3 protein: ATSRDKGDREAF

J gene: TRBJ2-3
V gene: TRBV7-8
CDR3 length: 14
CDR3 protein: ASSLDRAGPLDTQY

J gene: TRBJ2-3
V gene: TRBV2
CDR3 length: 12
CDR3 protein: ASQSSGNTDTQY

J gene: TRBJ2-3
V gene: TRBV15
CDR3 length: 12
CDR3 protein: ATSRDLSSDTQY

J gene: TRBJ2-4
V gene: TRBV7-9
CDR3 length: 12
CDR3 protein: ASSLVTTGSIQY

J gene: TRBJ1-1
V gene: TRBV20-1
CDR3 length: 11
CDR3 protein: SALDRLSTEAF

J gene: TRBJ2-1
V gene: TRBV11-3
CDR3 length: 13
CDR3 protein: ASSLEGALNNEQF

J gene: TRBJ2-7
V gene: TRBV4-1
CDR3 length: 13
CDR3 protein: ASSQDTSRSYEQY

J gene: TRBJ2-1
V gene: TRBV11-2
CDR3 length: 14
CDR3 protein: ASSLEGLAGEFEQF

J gene: TRBJ1-2
V gene: TRBV14
CDR3 length: 14
CDR3 protein: ASSESPGQGNYGYT

J gene: TRBJ2-7
V gene: TRBV2
CDR3 length: 16
CDR3 protein: ASSKLPTGVLSSYEQY

J gene: TRBJ2-2
V gene: TRBV29-1
CDR3 length: 14
CDR3 protein: SPVVRAGGNTGELF

J gene: TRBJ2-7
V gene: TRBV4-2
CDR3 length: 14
CDR3 protein: ASSRILGQGVYEQY

J gene: TRBJ2-2
V gene: TRBV15
CDR3 length: 14
CDR3 protein: ATSSLVAGVIGELF

J gene: TRBJ1-2
V gene: TRBV6-1
CDR3 length: 10
CDR3 protein: ASTDRGNGYT

J gene: TRBJ1-1
V gene: TRBV4-2
CDR3 length: 15
CDR3 protein: ASTITGTMKPNTEAF

J gene: TRBJ2-5
V gene: TRBV7-9
CDR3 length: 11
CDR3 protein: ASRATFPETQY

J gene: TRBJ2-5
V gene: TRBV20-1
CDR3 length: 13
CDR3 protein: SAGTSKYRVETQY

J gene: TRBJ1-2
V gene: TRBV6-5
CDR3 length: 13
CDR3 protein: ASSYTEGAPYGYT

J gene: TRBJ2-5
V gene: TRBV4-3
CDR3 length: 13
CDR3 protein: ASSQFTGLGETQY

J gene: TRBJ1-2
V gene: TRBV6-1
CDR3 length: 13
CDR3 protein: ASSEEWRTFYGYT

J gene: TRBJ2-7
V gene: TRBV12-3/TRBV12-4
CDR3 length: 14
CDR3 protein: ASTPEDAGPYNEQY

J gene: TRBJ2-3
V gene: TRBV4-1
CDR3 length: 12
CDR3 protein: ASSQDGFADTQY

J gene: TRBJ2-7
V gene: TRBV13
CDR3 length: 12
CDR3 protein: ASRPDKSSYEQY

J gene: TRBJ1-2
V gene: TRBV9
CDR3 length: 15
CDR3 protein: ASSVASRDQGPYGYT

J gene: TRBJ2-5
V gene: TRBV29-1
CDR3 length: 11
CDR3 protein: SVGQGGAETQY

J gene: TRBJ2-7
V gene: TRBV10-3
CDR3 length: 10
CDR3 protein: AISGEGVEQY

J gene: TRBJ1-1
V gene: TRBV20-1
CDR3 length: 11
CDR3 protein: SARSTSNTEAF